This passage covers 2 T cell receptor beta chains from one sample sequenced in a study of cytomegalovirus exposure and HLA in healthy donors. Libraries were prepared by immunoSEQ multiplex PCR; TCRdb keeps only in-frame clonotypes and omits some of them. The data show under 200,000 clones, over 85% seen once. Sequencing used PBMCs. The receptors were gathered from a man between 18 and 35 years old in good health and CMV-seropositive.

This rearrangement joins TRBV5-6 to TRBJ1-5; 7 nucleotides align to TRBD1. This CDR3 comprises 15 residues. Per the germline V gene, CDR1 is SGHDT and CDR2 is YYEEEE. V shed 4 bases, J shed 2 bases, and the junction held 6 bases outside the gene matches. The CDR3 protein is CASSVGGFGNQPQHF. The CDR3 bases are TGTGCCAGCAGCGTAGGGGGCTTTGGCAATCAGCCCCAGCATTTT.

The V and J genes are TRBV7-9 and TRBJ2-5; 8 bases agree with TRBD2. The CDR3 runs 14 residues. Trimming took 5 bases from V and 4 from J; bases not matched to a gene: 6. The germline V gene has CDR1 SEHNR and CDR2 FQNEAQ (reference sequence). The DNA of the CDR3 is TGTGCCAGCAGCGAGCGGCGGGGGGCAGAGACCCAGTACTTC. The encoded protein is CASSERRGAETQYF.